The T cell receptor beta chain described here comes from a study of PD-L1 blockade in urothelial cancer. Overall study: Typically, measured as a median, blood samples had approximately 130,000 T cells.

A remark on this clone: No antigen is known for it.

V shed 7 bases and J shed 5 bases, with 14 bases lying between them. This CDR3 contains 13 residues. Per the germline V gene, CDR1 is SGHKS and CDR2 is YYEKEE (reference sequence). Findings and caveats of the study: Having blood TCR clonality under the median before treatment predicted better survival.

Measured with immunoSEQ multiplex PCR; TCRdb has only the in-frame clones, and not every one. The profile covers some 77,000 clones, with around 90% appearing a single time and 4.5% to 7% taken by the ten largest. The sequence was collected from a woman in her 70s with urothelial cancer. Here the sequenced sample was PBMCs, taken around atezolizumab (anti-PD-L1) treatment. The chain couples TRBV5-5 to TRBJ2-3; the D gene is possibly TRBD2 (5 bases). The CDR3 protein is CASATGWGDTQYF. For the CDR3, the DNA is TGTGCCAGCGCTACGGGGTGGGGAGATACGCAGTATTTT.